This T cell receptor beta chain emerged from a study of CD8+ T cells in alopecia areata (dated by TCRdb to between 2018 and 2020). Regarding the research as a whole: Treated patients were enrolled in an open-label pilot trial of oral tofacitinib at 5 to 10 mg twice daily for moderate-to-severe alopecia areata. Tofacitinib was given for 6 to 18 months, followed by 6 months of follow-up off drug to assess delayed response and recurrence. The SALT score, which quantifies the percentage of affected scalp surface area, was used to measure disease severity in treated patients. In both human patients and the C3H/HeJ mouse model, the study applied high-throughput TCRbeta sequencing to look at T cell clonal expansion in alopecia areata. On the human side, TCRbeta sequencing was run on scalp tissue and on sorted CD4+ and CD8+ peripheral blood T cells from healthy controls and from alopecia areata patients with either patchy or totalis/universalis disease. Biopsies were taken from tofacitinib-treated patients at baseline and again at 4 and 24 weeks into treatment, and several of those patients also had a later scalp biopsy. Scalp clonality was compared among normal scalp (n=4), patchy alopecia areata scalp (n=8), and alopecia totalis/universalis scalp (n=8). RNA was extracted with the PAXgene miRNA kit for fixed scalp, the miRNeasy kit for PBMCs, and the RNeasy kit for mouse skin. Amplification of TCRbeta CDR3 regions was done by immunoSEQ multiplex PCR using 35 Vbeta forward primers and 13 Jbeta reverse primers. On the study overall, not on this receptor specifically: Scalp clonality and the number of expanded CD8+ clones among the top 100 scalp clones were significantly decreased by tofacitinib. Scalp TCR repertoire analysis is complicated because resident alphabeta T cells in normal human skin are also sequenced, whereas mouse skin is dominated by gammadelta T cells. Shared TCR sequences between patients were less evident than in mice, which may be partly attributable to HLA diversity in the patient population. Lesional scalp, especially in alopecia totalis/universalis, showed higher clonality and more expanded CD8+ clones than normal scalp, suggesting antigenic drive. Many expanded lesional clones persisted in scalp and blood during tofacitinib treatment, which may partly explain relapse after stopping treatment. Because the treated cohort was small and included a single nonresponder, larger studies are needed to assess links between baseline CD8+ expansion and response.

The CDR3 numbers 17 residues from cysteine through phenylalanine. Only the CDR3 region is kept as DNA, spanning 51 bases read in frame from base 1. From a lookup of the germline V gene, CDR1 and CDR2 are SQVTM and ANQGSEA. Trimming costs V 3 bases and J 1 base, and their ends lie 22 bases apart. This sample's time point label indicates: about 4 weeks on oral tofacitinib. In the paper's terms, the treatment or condition label means: oral pan-JAK inhibitor, 5-10 mg twice daily. Peripheral blood and lesional scalp punch biopsies were obtained from patients with alopecia areata. PBMCs were isolated by density centrifugation and stained for CD3, CD4 and CD8, after which CD4+ and CD8+ T cells were sorted on a FACSAria. The library was generated by the immunoSEQ multiplex PCR assay. RNA was extracted from all samples and reverse transcribed into cDNA as template for TCR sequencing. First-strand cDNA was synthesized with SuperScript III using a 2:1 mix of oligo-dT and random hexamers. Amplification bias was assessed with a synthetic immune receptor repertoire, and residual bias was removed computationally. Per the authors' processing: Raw reads were preprocessed to remove errors, and CDR3 was defined according to IMGT conventions as the region from the conserved cysteine to phenylalanine. Clonality was calculated as 1 minus Shannon entropy normalized by log2 of the number of productive unique TCRs. Scalp TCRbeta sequences were cross-referenced with sorted blood CD4 and CD8 repertoires so that the CD4 or CD8 identity of scalp clones could be inferred. This is the immuneACCESS table as TCRdb keeps it, with only in-frame sequences that have V and J called. A part of the clones is gone; compared with another copy, unresolved V genes explain less than half, and the rest is unexplained. V, J and clone size were drawn from that table, and D and trimming were deduced from the DNA. The table for this sample lists more than 110,000 clones; 54% of them were counted only once. The ten largest account for about 16% of the sample.

As concerns this clone: This receptor's antigen is unknown. Within one base of it there is no much larger clone, and no base qualities were kept.

Sequences were derived from CD8+ T cells sorted from blood, sampled at week 4, from a patient treated with tofacitinib. This receptor was obtained from a human donor with alopecia areata. The sequence links TRBV29-1 to TRBJ2-7; possibly the D gene is TRBD1, per 6 matching bases. The DNA sequence reads TGCAGCGTTGAGTCCAGGGATAAGCGAACAGGGTCCTACGAGCAGTACTTC. It translates as CSVESRDKRTGSYEQYF.